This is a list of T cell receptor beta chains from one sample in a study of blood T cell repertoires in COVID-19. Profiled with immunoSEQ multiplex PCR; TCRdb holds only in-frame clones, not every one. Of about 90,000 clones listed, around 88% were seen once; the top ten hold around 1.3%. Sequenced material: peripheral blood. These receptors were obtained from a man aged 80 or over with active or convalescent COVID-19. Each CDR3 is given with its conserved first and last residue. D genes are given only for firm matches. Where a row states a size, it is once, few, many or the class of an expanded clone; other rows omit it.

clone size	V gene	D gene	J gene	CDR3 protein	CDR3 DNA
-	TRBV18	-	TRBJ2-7	CASSPGQGGTYEQYF	TGTGCCAGCTCACCGGGGCAGGGTGGGACCTACGAGCAGTACTTC
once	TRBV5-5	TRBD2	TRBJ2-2	CASSLLIAGNTGELFF	TGTGCCAGCAGCTTGTTGATAGCGGGAAACACCGGGGAGCTGTTTTTT
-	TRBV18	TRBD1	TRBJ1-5	CASSRDREYQPQHF	TGTGCCAGCTCACGGGACAGGGAATACCAGCCCCAGCATTTT
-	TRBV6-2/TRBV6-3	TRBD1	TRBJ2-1	CASSYSLGTGSNNEQFF	TGTGCCAGCAGTTACTCCCTCGGGACAGGGTCCAACAATGAGCAGTTCTTC
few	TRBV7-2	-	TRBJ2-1	CASSLDSASYNEQFF	TGTGCCAGCAGCCTAGACAGTGCCTCCTACAATGAGCAGTTCTTC
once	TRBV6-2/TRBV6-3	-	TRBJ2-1	CASSPLGAEYEQFF	TGTGCCAGCAGCCCACTCGGAGCCGAGTATGAGCAGTTCTTC
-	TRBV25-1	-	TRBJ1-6	CASSDTGLVSPLHF	TGTGCCAGCAGTGATACAGGGTTGGTTTCACCCCTCCACTTT
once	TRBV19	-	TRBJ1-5	CASRFIDMSNQPQHF	TGTGCCAGCCGATTCATAGACATGAGCAATCAGCCCCAGCATTTT
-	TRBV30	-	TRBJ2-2	CAWNTAGRRGTGELFF	TGTGCCTGGAATACCGCCGGGAGACGGGGCACCGGGGAGCTGTTTTTT
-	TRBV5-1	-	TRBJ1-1	CASSPLTNPGGDTEAFF	TGCGCCAGCAGCCCCCTGACGAACCCCGGCGGAGACACTGAAGCTTTCTTT
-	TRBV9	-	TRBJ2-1	CASSVVGSSYNEQFF	TGTGCCAGCAGCGTGGTTGGTAGCTCCTACAATGAGCAGTTCTTC
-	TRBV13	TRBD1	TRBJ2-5	CASSSDRGAQETQYF	TGTGCCAGCAGTTCTGACAGGGGCGCCCAAGAGACCCAGTACTTC
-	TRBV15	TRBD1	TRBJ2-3	CATSHDRATQYF	TGTGCCACCAGCCACGACAGGGCTACGCAGTATTTT
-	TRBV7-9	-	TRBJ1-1	CASSLEGVITEAFF	TGTGCCAGCAGCTTAGAAGGGGTCATCACTGAAGCTTTCTTT
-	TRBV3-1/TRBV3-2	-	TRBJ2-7	CASSQRTPYEQYF	TGTGCCAGCAGCCAGCGAACCCCCTACGAGCAGTACTTC
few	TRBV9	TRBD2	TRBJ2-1	CASSVATLAGNNEQFF	TGTGCCAGCAGCGTAGCTACACTAGCGGGAAACAATGAGCAGTTCTTC
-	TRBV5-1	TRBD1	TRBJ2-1	CASSIGDRVWDEQFF	TGCGCCAGCAGCATCGGGGACAGGGTCTGGGATGAGCAGTTCTTC
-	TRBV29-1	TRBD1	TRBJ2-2	CSVEAGQGGNTGELFF	TGCAGCGTTGAAGCGGGACAGGGGGGAAACACCGGGGAGCTGTTTTTT
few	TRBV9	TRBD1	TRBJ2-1	CASSVAPTGDSSYNEQFF	TGTGCCAGCAGCGTAGCTCCGACAGGGGACAGCTCCTACAATGAGCAGTTCTTC
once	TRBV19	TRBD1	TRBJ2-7	CASSHRGRGYEQYF	TGTGCCAGTAGCCACAGGGGGCGTGGGTACGAGCAGTACTTC
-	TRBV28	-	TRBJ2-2	CASTPFVTGELFF	TGTGCCAGCACCCCATTTGTTACCGGGGAGCTGTTTTTT